The rows below give T cell receptor beta chains drawn from one sample of a study of radiation and T cells in renal cell carcinoma. Using immunoSEQ multiplex PCR, the repertoire was profiled, and TCRdb retains in-frame clones only, with some absent. The sample holds roughly 130,000 clones, over 75% seen once. The source material was blood, sampled from a patient whose treatment included radiotherapy and nephrectomy. The receptors were sampled from a woman in her sixties with renal cell carcinoma. The conserved cysteine and the conserved F or W are not part of the CDR3 here.

j_call v_call cdr3_aa
TRBJ1-2 TRBV29-1 SVVEGYGYT
TRBJ2-3 TRBV30 AWSAGLAGQEDTQY
TRBJ1-2 TRBV5-5 ASSPRTGADYGYT
TRBJ2-2 TRBV19 ASSRDEGAHTGELF
TRBJ1-2 TRBV11-2 ASSLQGMRYGYT
TRBJ2-7 TRBV6-5 ASSYSTATYEQY
TRBJ1-5 TRBV5-1 ASSLAGGEQPQH
TRBJ1-1 TRBV9 ASSPRTLNTEAF
TRBJ2-7 TRBV6-6 ASSYSGIEQY
TRBJ1-1 TRBV27 ASSLYGAEAF
TRBJ2-7 TRBV12-5 ASSKGDRGSYEQY
TRBJ1-1 TRBV5-1 ASSFLENTEAF
TRBJ1-3 TRBV6-5 ASSYSDPEAGNTIY
TRBJ1-4 TRBV5-1 ASSLDSSNEKLF
TRBJ2-1 TRBV2 ASSWALSYEQF
TRBJ1-1 TRBV13 ASSLTGTVNTEAF
TRBJ2-5 TRBV19 ASSIGNQETQY